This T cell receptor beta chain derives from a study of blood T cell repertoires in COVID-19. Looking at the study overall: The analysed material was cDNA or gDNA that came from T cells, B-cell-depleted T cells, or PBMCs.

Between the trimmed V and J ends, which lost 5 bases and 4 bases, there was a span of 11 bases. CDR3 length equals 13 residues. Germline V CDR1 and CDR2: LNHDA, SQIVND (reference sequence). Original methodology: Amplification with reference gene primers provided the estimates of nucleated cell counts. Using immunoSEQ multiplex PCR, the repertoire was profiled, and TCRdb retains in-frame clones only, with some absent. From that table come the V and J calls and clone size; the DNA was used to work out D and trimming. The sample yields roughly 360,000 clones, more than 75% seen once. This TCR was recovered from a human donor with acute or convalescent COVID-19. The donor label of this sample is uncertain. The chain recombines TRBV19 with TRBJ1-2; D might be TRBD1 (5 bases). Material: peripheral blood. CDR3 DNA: TGTGCCAGTAGTCTCGACAGCATCTATGGCTACACCTTC. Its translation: CASSLDSIYGYTF.